Sequencing of this TCR beta chain was carried out in a study of post-analysis software for immune sequencing data (dated by TCRdb to between 2014 and 2016). Concerning the study at large: Relapsing-remitting, secondary progressive and progressive-relapsing multiple sclerosis were recorded as disease courses, and subtype annotation was lacking for some patients. A subset of samples was prepared in parallel using single-end sample barcoding, then pooled and co-amplified after Illumina adapter ligation. Patient repertoires were compared against about twelve previously published healthy control repertoires from donors aged roughly 6 to 27 years. The research as a whole found: When samples were clustered directly using the F measure, samples prepared in the same batch co-clustered strongly, which prompted a batch-effect correction. The control group was slightly older than the multiple sclerosis patient group. Normalized Chao1 diversity was significantly lower in multiple sclerosis patients than controls, suggesting substantial peripheral T-cell clonal expansion. Several TRBV segments, including TRBV5-6, TRBV5-1 and TRBV20-1, were significantly more frequent in patients than controls.

To demonstrate the VDJtools post-analysis software, TCR beta repertoires were profiled from the peripheral blood of some 12 young patients with multiple sclerosis. Multiple sclerosis patients were children and adolescents aged about 6 to 17 years. Worth noting for this clonotype: Which antigen it targets is not known. No base qualities exist here, and no much larger clone lies one base off it.

The method behind the library was PCR. The instrument given in TCRdb is Illumina HiSeq 2500. To reduce PCR and sequencing biases, unique molecular identifiers were incorporated into the TCR beta cDNA libraries. Every 1 to 10 million input T cells yielded around 500,000 cDNA molecules, meaning each molecule approximated one T cell. Patient libraries were prepared and sequenced with the same protocol used for the earlier healthy control dataset. Within a given batch, samples were prepared together, multiplexed and sequenced on the same HiSeq lane. In the paper's pipeline: MIGEC was used to process the raw barcoded reads, and molecular identifier groups with only a single read were discarded before consensus assembly and CDR3 extraction. VDJtools was used for post-analysis of the clonotype tables, with diversity normalized by down-sampling every dataset to the smallest sample size. To correct batch-related cross-sample contamination, repertoire overlap clustering matched CDR3 amino acid sequences but not nucleotide sequences. TCRdb handled the public reads itself, with Q25 trimming in fastp and clone calling in MiXCR, and kept productive beta chains. Here each entry gathers all rows of one CDR3 protein and keeps the most common genes and DNA. TCRdb, not the original authors, processed these V and J calls. In all, the sample holds 400,000 to 500,000 distinct CDR3 sequences, and approximately 38% of those were seen once. 6% to 9% of the sample rests with the top ten.

Its CDR3 holds 13 amino acids, cysteine through phenylalanine. The only DNA kept is the CDR3, 39 bases in frame from the first base. The germline V gene (reference sequence) sets CDR1 to DFQATT and CDR2 to SNEGSKA. Trimming takes 6 bases from V and 3 bases from J, and the germline ends sit 14 bases apart. Material: blood. The chain uses TRBV20-1 and TRBJ1-1, with no confidently assigned D gene. The receptor comes from a girl aged 2 to 9 with multiple sclerosis. CDR3 protein: CSAPKGKYTEAFF. The DNA sequence is given as TGCAGTGCCCCGAAAGGGAAGTACACTGAAGCTTTCTTT.